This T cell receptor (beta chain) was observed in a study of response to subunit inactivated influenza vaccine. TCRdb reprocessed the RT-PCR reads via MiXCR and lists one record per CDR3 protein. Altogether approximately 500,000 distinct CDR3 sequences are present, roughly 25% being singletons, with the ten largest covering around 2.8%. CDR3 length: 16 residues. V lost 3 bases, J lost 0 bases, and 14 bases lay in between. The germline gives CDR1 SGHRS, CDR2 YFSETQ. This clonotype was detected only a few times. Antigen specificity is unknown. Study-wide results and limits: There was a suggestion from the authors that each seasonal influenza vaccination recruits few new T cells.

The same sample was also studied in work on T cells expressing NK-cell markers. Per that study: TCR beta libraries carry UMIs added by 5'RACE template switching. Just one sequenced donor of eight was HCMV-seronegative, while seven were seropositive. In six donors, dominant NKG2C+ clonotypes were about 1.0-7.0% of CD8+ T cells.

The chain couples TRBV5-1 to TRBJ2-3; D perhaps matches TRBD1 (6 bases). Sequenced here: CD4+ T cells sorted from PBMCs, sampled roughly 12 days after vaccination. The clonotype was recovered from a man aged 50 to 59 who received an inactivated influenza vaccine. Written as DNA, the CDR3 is TGCGCCAGCAGCTCGCAGGGGCATTATAGCACAGATACGCAGTATTTT. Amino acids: CASSSQGHYSTDTQYF.